This TCR beta chain was found in a study of Ad26.COV2.S vaccination and SARS-CoV-2 variants (dated by TCRdb to about 2021). Looking at the study overall: Donors in the vaccine arm were drawn from COV1001, a phase I-IIa trial of Ad26.COV2.S in healthy adults that was multicentre, randomized, double-blind and placebo-controlled. TCRbeta repertoire sequencing served as the tool for gauging how specific and how broad the SARS-CoV-2-reactive T cell receptors were following Ad26.COV2.S vaccination. The TCR-sequenced set comprised approximately 32 samples: 19 Ad26.COV2.S vaccine recipients, 5 placebo recipients and 8 SARS-CoV-2 convalescent individuals. Trial participants were randomized into five groups of five, in which low-dose or high-dose Ad26.COV2.S was given once or twice, or placebo was given on both occasions. Ad26.COV2.S was administered intramuscularly at 5 x 10^10 or 1 x 10^11 viral particles, either as a single shot or as two shots given 56 days apart. Investigators remained blinded to trial group allocation during experiments and outcome assessment.

Sample treatment or condition, as interpreted from the label and publication: some 20 received Ad26.COV2.S at low or high dose, single or two shots; about 5 received placebo; per-sample allocation not given. For vaccine and placebo recipients, the sequenced repertoires came from samples collected on day 63 after the first injection. Between 29 July and 7 August 2020, Cohort 1b enrolled 25 adults aged 18-55 years at one site in Boston, USA. Ad26.COV2.S consisted of a replication-incompetent adenovirus type 26 vector by which a prefusion-stabilized SARS-CoV-2 spike protein from the original Wuhan strain was expressed. The study at large found these results: Non-spike TCR breadth was comparable between vaccine and placebo recipients, consistent with the vaccine containing only spike. Spike-specific TCR breadth was higher in Ad26.COV2.S recipients than in placebo recipients (P = 0.0014). Comparing responses between vaccine doses or regimens was not something the study was powered to do. The authors noted that the TCR breadth and depth analyses may have underestimated total T cell responses. After vaccination, substantial breadth of spike-specific CD8+ and CD4+ T cell responses was reported.

With respect to this clone: It has no known antigen specificity. No much larger clonotype is one base removed from it; base qualities were not supplied.

TCRbeta CDR3 regions were sequenced with the immunoSEQ Assay. After extraction, genomic DNA underwent amplification by bias-controlled multiplex PCR, followed by high-throughput sequencing. As for the original processing: Collapsing and filtering of sequences were performed to quantify the absolute abundance of each unique TCRbeta CDR3 region. T cell fraction was estimated by normalizing TCRbeta template counts to usable DNA, with usable DNA measured through amplification of reference genes found in all nucleated cells. Repertoire TCRs were annotated as SARS-CoV-2-specific when V gene, CDR3 amino acid sequence and J gene were exactly matched to a known reactive TCR set. The reference SARS-CoV-2 TCR set was obtained from MIRA and was filtered for enrichment in COVID-19-positive ImmuneCODE repertoires, whereby public or cross-reactive TCRs were removed. Based on the MIRA antigens, annotated TCRs were further analysed at the level of specific ORF or position within ORF. Breadth was defined as annotated unique rearrangements over total unique productive rearrangements; depth was the summed frequency of those rearrangements. Group comparisons of TCR breadth used two-sided Wilcoxon rank-sum tests. As stored in TCRdb, this immuneACCESS dataset retains in-frame rearrangements with V and J assigned. A fraction of the clones does not appear; measured against another copy, unresolved V genes explain less than half of the discrepancy, and the remainder lacks a known reason. V, J and clone size were drawn from that table, and D and trimming were deduced from the DNA. The sample table contains some 420,000 clones; only one count was recorded for around 89% of them. The ten biggest clones cover 3.6% of the sample.

CDR1 and CDR2 were assigned from the germline V gene as SNHLY and FYNNEI. Counted from cysteine to phenylalanine, this CDR3 has 15 amino acids. The read is trimmed to its CDR3 DNA, 45 bases read in frame from base 1. For this chain, trimming is 5 bases at the V end and 7 bases at the J end, and the number of junction bases without a gene match is 8. This specimen was peripheral blood, taken in a trial of Ad26.COV2.S vaccine versus placebo. The chain joins TRBV2 to TRBJ1-6, with 7 bases aligning to TRBD1. The TCR sequence derives from a person between 18 and 65 years old who received the Ad26.COV2.S COVID-19 vaccine or a placebo. The DNA sequence is as follows: TGTGCCAGCAGTTCCGACAGGGTTTACAATTCACCCCTCCACTTT. This translates into CASSSDRVYNSPLHF.